Listed here is a single T cell receptor beta chain. These data originate in a study of blood T cell repertoires in COVID-19. As handled by the study authors: Nucleated cell number was recorded as an estimate derived from reference gene primer amplification. Some clones are missing from TCRdb's copy, which holds only in-frame ones; the method was immunoSEQ multiplex PCR. V, J and clone size were drawn from that table, and D and trimming were deduced from the DNA. The sample lists 80,000 to 100,000 clones; about 90% were seen once. J lost 0 bases, V lost 7 bases, and 3 bases had no gene match. The germline V gene encodes CDR1 SQVTM and CDR2 ANQGSEA. There are 12 residues in the CDR3.

Sequences were obtained from peripheral blood. The TCR sequence derives from a man over 45 with COVID-19, enrolled during active disease. The rearrangement joins TRBV29-1 to TRBJ2-7; 7 bases align to TRBD1. Here the CDR3 reads CSARDSSYEQYF. CDR3 nucleotides: TGCAGCGCCAGGGACAGCTCCTACGAGCAGTACTTC.